Listed below are T cell receptor beta chains from one sample, sequenced in a study of T cell repertoires in cytomegalovirus infection. TCRdb reanalysed the reads using MiXCR and keeps one entry per CDR3 protein. The data contain 360,000 or so distinct CDR3 sequences, approximately 30% of them singletons. Antigen specificity for these receptors is unknown. This specimen was cultured PBMCs, taken from culture after CMV antigen stimulation. The origin of the receptors is a human donor in good health (CMV status not recorded). Some clones in this sample may be carry-over from other donors' samples. CDR3s leave out the opening cysteine and the closing phenylalanine or tryptophan. A D gene is named only where the DNA matches it firmly.

TRBV11-2	TRBJ1-2	-	ASRNVGQDGYT
TRBV7-9	TRBJ1-1	-	ASSLTASEAF
TRBV25-1	TRBJ2-4	-	ASSEERLGNIQY
TRBV6-2/TRBV6-3	TRBJ2-3	-	ASRVGTGGPDTQY
TRBV12-3/TRBV12-4	TRBJ2-5	-	ASSVHLGGMGETQY
TRBV6-6	TRBJ2-1	-	ASSFRGAVRDSYNEQF
TRBV18	TRBJ2-2	TRBD1	ASSPPATGIAGELF
TRBV7-6	TRBJ1-3	-	ASSALSTTGNTIY
TRBV11-2	TRBJ2-7	-	ASSLDGVGEQY
TRBV27	TRBJ2-1	-	ASSPGVALYNEQF
TRBV6-4	TRBJ2-1	TRBD1	ASGDRGSPPL
TRBV7-6	TRBJ2-1	-	ASWGGEQGYEQF
TRBV14	TRBJ1-1	TRBD1	ASSQLTGPNTEAF
TRBV30	TRBJ2-3	-	AWSGGRTDTQY
TRBV19	TRBJ1-1	-	ASSTQTGGTEAF
TRBV3-1	TRBJ1-5	-	ASSQWDRPPPQH
TRBV6-5	TRBJ1-2	TRBD1	ASRQGAYGYT
TRBV28	TRBJ2-3	-	ASSPTSSGPWDTQY